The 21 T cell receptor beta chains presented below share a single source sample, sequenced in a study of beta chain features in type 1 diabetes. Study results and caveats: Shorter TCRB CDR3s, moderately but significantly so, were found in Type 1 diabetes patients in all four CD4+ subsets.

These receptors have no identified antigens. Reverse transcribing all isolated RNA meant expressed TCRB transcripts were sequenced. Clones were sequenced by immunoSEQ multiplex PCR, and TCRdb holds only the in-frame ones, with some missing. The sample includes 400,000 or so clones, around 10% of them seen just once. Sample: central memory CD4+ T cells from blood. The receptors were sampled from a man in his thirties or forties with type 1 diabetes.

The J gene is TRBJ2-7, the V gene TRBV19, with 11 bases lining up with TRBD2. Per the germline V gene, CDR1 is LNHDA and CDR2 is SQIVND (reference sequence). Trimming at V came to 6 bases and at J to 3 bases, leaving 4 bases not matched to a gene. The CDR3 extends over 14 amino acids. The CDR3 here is CASSSGLAGYEQYF. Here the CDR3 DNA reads TGTGCCAGTAGCTCAGGACTAGCGGGCTACGAGCAGTACTTC.

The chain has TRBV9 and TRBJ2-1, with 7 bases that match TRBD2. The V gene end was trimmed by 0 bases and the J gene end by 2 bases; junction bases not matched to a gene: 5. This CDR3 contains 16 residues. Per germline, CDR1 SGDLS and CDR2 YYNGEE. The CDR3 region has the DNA TGTGCCAGCAGCGTAGATGCGGGAGTGGCCTACAATGAGCAGTTCTTC. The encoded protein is CASSVDAGVAYNEQFF.

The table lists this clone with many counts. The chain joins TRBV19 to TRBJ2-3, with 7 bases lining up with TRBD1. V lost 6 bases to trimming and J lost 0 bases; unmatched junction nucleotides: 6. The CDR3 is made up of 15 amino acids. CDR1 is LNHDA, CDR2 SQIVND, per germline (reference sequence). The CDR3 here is CASSPDRESTDTQYF. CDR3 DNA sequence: TGTGCCAGTAGCCCTGACAGGGAAAGCACAGATACGCAGTATTTT. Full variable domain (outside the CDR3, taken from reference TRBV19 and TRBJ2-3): DGGITQSPKYLFRKEGQNVTLSCEQNLNHDAMYWYRQDPGQGLRLIYYSQIVNDFQKGDIAEGYSVSREKKESFPLTVTSAQKNPTAFYLCASSPDRESTDTQYFGPGTRLTVL.

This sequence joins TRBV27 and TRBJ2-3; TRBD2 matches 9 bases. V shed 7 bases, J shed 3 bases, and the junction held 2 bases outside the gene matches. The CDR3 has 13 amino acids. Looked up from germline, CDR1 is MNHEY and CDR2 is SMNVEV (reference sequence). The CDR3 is CASKSGRTDTQYF. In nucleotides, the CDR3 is TGTGCCAGCAAGAGCGGGAGGACAGATACGCAGTATTTT.

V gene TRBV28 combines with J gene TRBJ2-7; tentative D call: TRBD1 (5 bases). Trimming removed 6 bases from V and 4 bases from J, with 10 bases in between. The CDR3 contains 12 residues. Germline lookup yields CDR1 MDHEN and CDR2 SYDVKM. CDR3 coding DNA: TGTGCCAGCAGAGAGACAGAATACGAGCAGTACTTC. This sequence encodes CASRETEYEQYF.

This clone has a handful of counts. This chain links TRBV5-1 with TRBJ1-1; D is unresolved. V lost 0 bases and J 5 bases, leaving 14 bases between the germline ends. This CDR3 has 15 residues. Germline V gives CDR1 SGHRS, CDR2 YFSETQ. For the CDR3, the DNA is TGCGCCAGCAGCTTGGGGACGGCGGGGAGGACTGAAGCTTTCTTT. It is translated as CASSLGTAGRTEAFF.

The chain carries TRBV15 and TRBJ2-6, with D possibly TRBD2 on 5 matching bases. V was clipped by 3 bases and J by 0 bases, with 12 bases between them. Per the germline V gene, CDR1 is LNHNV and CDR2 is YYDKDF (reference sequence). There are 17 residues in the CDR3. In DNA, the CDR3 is TGTGCCACCAGCAGCTATACGGGGTACTCTGGGGCCAACGTCCTGACTTTC. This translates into CATSSYTGYSGANVLTF. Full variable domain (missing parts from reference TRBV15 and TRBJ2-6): DAMVIQNPRYQVTQFGKPVTLSCSQTLNHNVMYWYQQKSSQAPKLLFHYYDKDFNNEADTPDNFQSRRPNTSFCFLDIRSPGLGDTAMYLCATSSYTGYSGANVLTFGAGSRLTVL.

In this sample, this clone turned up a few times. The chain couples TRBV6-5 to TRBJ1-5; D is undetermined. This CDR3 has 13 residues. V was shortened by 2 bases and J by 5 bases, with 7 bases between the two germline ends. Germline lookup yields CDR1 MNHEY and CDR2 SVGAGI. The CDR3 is CASSYMSHQPQHF. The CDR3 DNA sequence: TGTGCCAGCAGTTACATGAGCCATCAGCCCCAGCATTTT.

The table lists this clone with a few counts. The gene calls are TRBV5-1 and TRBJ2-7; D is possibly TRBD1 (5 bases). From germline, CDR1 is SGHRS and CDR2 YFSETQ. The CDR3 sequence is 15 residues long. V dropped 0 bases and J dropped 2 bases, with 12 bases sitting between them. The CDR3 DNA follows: TGCGCCAGCAGCTTGGGACAGCGTAACACCTACGAGCAGTACTTC. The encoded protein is CASSLGQRNTYEQYF.

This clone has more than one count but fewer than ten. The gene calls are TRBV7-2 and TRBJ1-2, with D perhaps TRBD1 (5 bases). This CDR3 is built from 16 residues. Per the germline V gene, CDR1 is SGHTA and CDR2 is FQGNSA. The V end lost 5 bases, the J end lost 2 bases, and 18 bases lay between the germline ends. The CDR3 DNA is TGTGCCAGCAGCCCATTAGGGACGAATCGAAACTATGGCTACACCTTC. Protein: CASSPLGTNRNYGYTF.

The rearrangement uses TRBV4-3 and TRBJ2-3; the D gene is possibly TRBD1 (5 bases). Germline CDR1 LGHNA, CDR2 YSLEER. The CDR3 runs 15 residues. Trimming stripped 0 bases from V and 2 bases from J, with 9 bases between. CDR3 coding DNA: TGCGCCAGCAGCCAAGAGGGGCAATACACAGATACGCAGTATTTT. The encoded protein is CASSQEGQYTDTQYF.

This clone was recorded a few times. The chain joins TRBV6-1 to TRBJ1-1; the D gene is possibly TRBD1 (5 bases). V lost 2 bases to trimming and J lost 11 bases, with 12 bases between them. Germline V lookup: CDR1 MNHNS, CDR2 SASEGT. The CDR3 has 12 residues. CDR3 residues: CASSEFSRGAFF. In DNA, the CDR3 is TGTGCCAGCAGTGAATTCAGCCGGGGGGCTTTCTTT.

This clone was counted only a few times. CDR3 residues: CATPCPPNDRVGNQPQHF. The CDR3 coding sequence is TGTGCCACCCCCTGCCCTCCCAACGACAGGGTCGGCAATCAGCCCCAGCATTTT. The chain combines TRBV5-4 with TRBJ1-5, with TRBD1 matching 7 bases. The CDR3 is made up of 18 amino acids. Germline trimming cut 9 bases from V and 2 bases from J; bases unmatched to any gene: 20. Germline V gene data show CDR1 as SGHNT and CDR2 as YYREEE (reference sequence). Using reference TRBV5-4 and TRBJ1-5 for the parts outside the CDR3, the full variable domain is ETGVTQSPTHLIKTRGQQVTLRCSSQSGHNTVSWYQQALGQGPQFIFQYYREEENGRGNFPPRFSGLQFPNYSSELNVNALELDDSALYLCATPCPPNDRVGNQPQHFGDGTRLSIL.

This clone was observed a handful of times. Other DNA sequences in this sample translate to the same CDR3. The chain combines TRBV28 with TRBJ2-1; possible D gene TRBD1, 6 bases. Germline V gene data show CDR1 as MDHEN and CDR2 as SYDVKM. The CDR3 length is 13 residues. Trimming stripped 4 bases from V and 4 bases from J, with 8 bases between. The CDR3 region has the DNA TGTGCCAGCAGTTCAGGGGCGTACAATGAGCAGTTCTTC. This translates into CASSSGAYNEQFF.

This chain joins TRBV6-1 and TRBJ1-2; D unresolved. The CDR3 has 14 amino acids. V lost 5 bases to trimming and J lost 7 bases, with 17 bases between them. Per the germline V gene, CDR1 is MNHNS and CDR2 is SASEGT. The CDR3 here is CASSQGGEWGGYTF. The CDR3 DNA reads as TGTGCCAGCAGTCAAGGTGGCGAATGGGGTGGCTACACCTTC.

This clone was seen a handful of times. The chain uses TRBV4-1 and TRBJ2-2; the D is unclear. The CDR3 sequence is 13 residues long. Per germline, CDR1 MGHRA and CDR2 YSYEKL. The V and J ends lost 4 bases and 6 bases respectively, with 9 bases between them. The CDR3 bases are TGCGCCAGCAGCCCTTACCCCCCCGGGGAGCTGTTTTTT. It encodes CASSPYPPGELFF.

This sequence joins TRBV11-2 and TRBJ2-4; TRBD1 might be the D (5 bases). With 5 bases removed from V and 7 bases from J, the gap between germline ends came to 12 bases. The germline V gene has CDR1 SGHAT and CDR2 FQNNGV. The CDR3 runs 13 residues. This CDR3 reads CASSTGHSNIQYF. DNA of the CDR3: TGTGCCAGCAGCACAGGACATAGTAACATTCAGTACTTC.

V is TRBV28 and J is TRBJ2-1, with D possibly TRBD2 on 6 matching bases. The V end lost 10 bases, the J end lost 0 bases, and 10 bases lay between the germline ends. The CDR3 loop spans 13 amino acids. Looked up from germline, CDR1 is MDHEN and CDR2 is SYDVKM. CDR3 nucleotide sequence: TGTGCCACCGCGGGGTTCTCCTACAATGAGCAGTTCTTC. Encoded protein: CATAGFSYNEQFF.

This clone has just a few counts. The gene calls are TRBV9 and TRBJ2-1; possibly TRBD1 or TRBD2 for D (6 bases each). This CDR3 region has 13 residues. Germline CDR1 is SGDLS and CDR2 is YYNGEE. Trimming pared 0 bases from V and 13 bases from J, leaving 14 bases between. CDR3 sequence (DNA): TGTGCCAGCAGCGTAGATGCGTCGGGGGCACAGTTCTTC. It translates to CASSVDASGAQFF.

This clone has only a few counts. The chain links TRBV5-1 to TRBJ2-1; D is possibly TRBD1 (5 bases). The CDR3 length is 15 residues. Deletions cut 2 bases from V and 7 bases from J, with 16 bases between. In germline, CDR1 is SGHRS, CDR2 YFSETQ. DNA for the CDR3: TGCGCCAGCAGCTTTGGGCAGGGTGCTTTAAATGAGCAGTTCTTC. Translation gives CASSFGQGALNEQFF.

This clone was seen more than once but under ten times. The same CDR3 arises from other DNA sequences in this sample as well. The CDR3 region has the DNA TGTGCCAGCAGCCAGGGAGGCTATGGCTACACCTTC. This gives the protein CASSQGGYGYTF. The chain uses TRBV28 and TRBJ1-2, with a possible D match to TRBD1 (5 bases). Germline lookup yields CDR1 MDHEN and CDR2 SYDVKM. The V and J ends lost 6 bases and 4 bases respectively, with 9 bases between them. The CDR3 has 12 residues.